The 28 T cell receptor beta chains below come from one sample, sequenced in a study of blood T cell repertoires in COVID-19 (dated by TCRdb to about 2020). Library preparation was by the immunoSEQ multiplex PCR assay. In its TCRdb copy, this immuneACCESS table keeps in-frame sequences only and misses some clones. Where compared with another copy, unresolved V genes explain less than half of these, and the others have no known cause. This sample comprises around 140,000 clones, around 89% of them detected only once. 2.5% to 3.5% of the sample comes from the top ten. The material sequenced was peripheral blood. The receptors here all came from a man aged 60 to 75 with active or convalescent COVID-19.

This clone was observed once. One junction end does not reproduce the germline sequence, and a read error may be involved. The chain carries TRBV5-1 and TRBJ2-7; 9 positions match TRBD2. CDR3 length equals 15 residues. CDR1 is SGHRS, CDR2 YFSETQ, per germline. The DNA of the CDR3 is TGCCCCAGCAGCTCAATCGCGGGGGGGCCGGGGGAGCAGTACTTC. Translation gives CPSSSIAGGPGEQYF.

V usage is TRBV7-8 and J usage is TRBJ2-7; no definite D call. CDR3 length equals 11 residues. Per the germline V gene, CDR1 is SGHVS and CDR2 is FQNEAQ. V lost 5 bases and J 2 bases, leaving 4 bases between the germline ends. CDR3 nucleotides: TGTGCCAGCAGCCCCGCCTACGAGCAGTACTTC. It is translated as CASSPAYEQYF.

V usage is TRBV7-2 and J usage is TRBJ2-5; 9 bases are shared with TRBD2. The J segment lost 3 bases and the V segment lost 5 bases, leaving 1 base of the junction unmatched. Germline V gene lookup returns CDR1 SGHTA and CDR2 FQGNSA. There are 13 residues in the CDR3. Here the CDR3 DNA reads TGTGCCAGCAGCCGACTAGCGGAAGAGACCCAGTACTTC. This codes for CASSRLAEETQYF.

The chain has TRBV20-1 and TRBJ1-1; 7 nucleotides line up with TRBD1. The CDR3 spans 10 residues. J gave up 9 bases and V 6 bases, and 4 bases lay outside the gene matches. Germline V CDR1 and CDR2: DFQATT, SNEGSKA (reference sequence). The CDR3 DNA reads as TGCAGTGCCCGGGACAGCCAAGCTTTCTTT. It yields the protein CSARDSQAFF.

This chain's CDR3 is CASSLDPGSKGYTF. The DNA of the CDR3 is TGTGCCAGCAGCTTAGACCCAGGGTCAAAAGGCTACACCTTC. The rearrangement uses TRBV7-2 and TRBJ1-2; perhaps TRBD1 as D (5 bases). The V and J ends lost 1 base and 8 bases respectively, with 14 bases between them. The CDR3 length is 14 residues. Germline lookup yields CDR1 SGHTA and CDR2 FQGNSA.

This CDR3 is CASSFSTQNYGYTF. The CDR3, as DNA: TGTGCCAGCAGTTTCTCTACTCAAAACTATGGCTACACCTTC. V and J are TRBV28 and TRBJ1-2; D gene unclear. In germline, CDR1 is MDHEN, CDR2 SYDVKM. This CDR3 is built from 14 residues. V was pared by 3 bases and J by 2 bases, with 10 bases between.

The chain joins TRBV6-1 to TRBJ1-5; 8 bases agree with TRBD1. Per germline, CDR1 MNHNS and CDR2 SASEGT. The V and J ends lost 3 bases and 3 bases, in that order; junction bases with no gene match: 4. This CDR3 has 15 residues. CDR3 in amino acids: CASSDGQGDNQPQHF. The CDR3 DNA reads TGTGCCAGCAGTGACGGACAGGGCGACAATCAGCCCCAGCATTTT.

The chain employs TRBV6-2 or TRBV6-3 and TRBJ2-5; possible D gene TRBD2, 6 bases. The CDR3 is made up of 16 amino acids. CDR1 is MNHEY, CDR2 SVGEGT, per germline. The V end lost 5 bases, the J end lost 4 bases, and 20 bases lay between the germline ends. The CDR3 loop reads CASSGPRPLEGETQYF. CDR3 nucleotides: TGTGCCAGCAGTGGGCCTAGACCACTGGAGGGAGAGACCCAGTACTTC.

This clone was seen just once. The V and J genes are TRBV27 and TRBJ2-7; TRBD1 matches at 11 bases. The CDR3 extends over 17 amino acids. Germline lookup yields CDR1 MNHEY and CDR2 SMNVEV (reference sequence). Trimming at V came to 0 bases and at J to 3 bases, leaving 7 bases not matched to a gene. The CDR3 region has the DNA TGTGCCAGCAGTTTATCATCTGGGACAGGGGGTAACTACGAGCAGTACTTC. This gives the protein CASSLSSGTGGNYEQYF.

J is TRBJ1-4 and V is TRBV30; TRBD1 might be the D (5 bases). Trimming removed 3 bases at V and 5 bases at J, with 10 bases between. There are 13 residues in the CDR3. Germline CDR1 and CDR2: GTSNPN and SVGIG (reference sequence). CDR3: CAWRGPDNEKLFF. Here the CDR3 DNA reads TGTGCCTGGAGGGGGCCGGACAATGAAAAACTGTTTTTT.

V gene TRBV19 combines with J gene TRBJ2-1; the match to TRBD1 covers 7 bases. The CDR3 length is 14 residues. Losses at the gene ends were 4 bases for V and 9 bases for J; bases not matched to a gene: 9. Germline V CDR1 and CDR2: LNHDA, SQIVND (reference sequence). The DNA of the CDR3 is TGTGCCAGTAGTAGGATCGACAGGGAAGGTGAGCAGTTCTTC. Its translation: CASSRIDREGEQFF.

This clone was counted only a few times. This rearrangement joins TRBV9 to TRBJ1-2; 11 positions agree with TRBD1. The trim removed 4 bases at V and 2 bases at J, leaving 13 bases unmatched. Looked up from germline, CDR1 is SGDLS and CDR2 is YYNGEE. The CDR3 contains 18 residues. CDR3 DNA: TGTGCCAGCAGCTCACCGGGACAGGGGGTCTTCAGAAACTATGGCTACACCTTC. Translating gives CASSSPGQGVFRNYGYTF.

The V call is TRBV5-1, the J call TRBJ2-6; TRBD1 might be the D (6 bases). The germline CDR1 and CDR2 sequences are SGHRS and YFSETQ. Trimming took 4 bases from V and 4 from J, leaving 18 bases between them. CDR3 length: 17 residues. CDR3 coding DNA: TGCGCCAGCAGCGAACGGGACACCTCCCCAGGGGCCAACGTCCTGACTTTC. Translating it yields CASSERDTSPGANVLTF.

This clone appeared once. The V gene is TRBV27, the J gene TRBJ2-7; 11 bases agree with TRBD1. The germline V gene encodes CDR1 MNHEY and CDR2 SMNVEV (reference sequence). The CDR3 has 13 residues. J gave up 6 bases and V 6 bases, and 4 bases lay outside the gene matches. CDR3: CASSLGQGVEQYF. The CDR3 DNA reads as TGTGCCAGCAGCCTGGGACAGGGGGTCGAGCAGTACTTC.

The CDR3 DNA reads TGTGCCAGCAGCACGAGTTGGGACAGGGATTGGGAGACCCAGTACTTC. It is translated as CASSTSWDRDWETQYF. The chain employs TRBV3-1 (or the pseudogene TRBV3-2) and TRBJ2-5; the match to TRBD1 covers 9 bases. The germline V gene encodes CDR1 LGHDT and CDR2 YNNKEL (reference sequence). The CDR3 loop spans 16 amino acids. J lost 5 bases, V lost 5 bases, and 12 bases had no gene match.

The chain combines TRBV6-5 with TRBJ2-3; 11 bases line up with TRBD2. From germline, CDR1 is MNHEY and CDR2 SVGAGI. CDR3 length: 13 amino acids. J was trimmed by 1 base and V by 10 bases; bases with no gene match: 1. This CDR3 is CAMGLAGTDTQYF. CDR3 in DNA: TGTGCCATGGGACTAGCGGGCACAGATACGCAGTATTTT.

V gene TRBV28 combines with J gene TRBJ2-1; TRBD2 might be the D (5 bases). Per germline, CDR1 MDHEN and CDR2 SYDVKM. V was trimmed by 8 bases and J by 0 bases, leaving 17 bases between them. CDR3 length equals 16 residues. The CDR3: CASGTIIGSSYNEQFF. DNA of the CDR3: TGTGCCAGCGGAACTATCATAGGGAGCTCCTACAATGAGCAGTTCTTC. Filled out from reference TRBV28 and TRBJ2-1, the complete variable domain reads DVKVTQSSRYLVKRTGEKVFLECVQDMDHENMFWYRQDPGLGLRLIYFSYDVKMKEKGDIPEGYSVSREKKERFSLILESASTNQTSMYLCASGTIIGSSYNEQFFGPGTRLTVL.

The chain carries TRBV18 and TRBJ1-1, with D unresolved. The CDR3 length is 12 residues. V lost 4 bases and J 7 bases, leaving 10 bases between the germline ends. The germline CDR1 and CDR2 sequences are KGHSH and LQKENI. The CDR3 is CASSRFGGEAFF. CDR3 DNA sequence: TGTGCCAGCTCACGCTTCGGTGGTGAAGCTTTCTTT.

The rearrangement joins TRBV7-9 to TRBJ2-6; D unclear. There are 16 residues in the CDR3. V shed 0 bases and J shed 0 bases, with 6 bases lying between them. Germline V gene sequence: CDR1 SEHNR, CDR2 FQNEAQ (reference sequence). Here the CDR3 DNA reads TGTGCCAGCAGCTTAGCGGCCAACTCTGGGGCCAACGTCCTGACTTTC. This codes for CASSLAANSGANVLTF.

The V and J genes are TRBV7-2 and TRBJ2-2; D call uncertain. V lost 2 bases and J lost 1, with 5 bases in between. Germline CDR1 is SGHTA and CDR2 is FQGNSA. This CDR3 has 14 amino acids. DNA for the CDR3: TGTGCCAGCAGCTTAAACAGGAACACCGGGGAGCTGTTTTTT. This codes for CASSLNRNTGELFF.

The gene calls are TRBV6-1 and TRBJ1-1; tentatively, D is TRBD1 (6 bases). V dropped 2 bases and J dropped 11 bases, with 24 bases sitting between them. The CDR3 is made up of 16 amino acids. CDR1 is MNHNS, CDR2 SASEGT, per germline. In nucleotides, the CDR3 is TGTGCCAGCAGTGAACCCCCAGGGGTATCGGGGCAGGGGGCTTTCTTT. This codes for CASSEPPGVSGQGAFF.

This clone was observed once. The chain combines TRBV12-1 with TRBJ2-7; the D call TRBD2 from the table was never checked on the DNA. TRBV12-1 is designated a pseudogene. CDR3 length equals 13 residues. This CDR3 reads CASSFDYSYEQYF. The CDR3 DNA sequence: TGTGCCAGCAGCTTCGACTACTCCTACGAGCAGTACTTC.

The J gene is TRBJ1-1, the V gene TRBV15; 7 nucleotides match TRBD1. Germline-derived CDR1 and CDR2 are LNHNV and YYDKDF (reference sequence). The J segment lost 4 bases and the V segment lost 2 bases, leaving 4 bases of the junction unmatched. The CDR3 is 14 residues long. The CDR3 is CATSRPDRATEAFF. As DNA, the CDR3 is TGTGCCACCAGCAGACCTGACAGGGCCACTGAAGCTTTCTTT.

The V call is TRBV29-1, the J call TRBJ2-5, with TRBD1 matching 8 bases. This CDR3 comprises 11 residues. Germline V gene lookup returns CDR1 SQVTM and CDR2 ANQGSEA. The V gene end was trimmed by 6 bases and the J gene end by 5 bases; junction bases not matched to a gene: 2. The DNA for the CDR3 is TGCAGCGTAGGGGACAGGGAGACCCAGTACTTC. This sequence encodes CSVGDRETQYF.

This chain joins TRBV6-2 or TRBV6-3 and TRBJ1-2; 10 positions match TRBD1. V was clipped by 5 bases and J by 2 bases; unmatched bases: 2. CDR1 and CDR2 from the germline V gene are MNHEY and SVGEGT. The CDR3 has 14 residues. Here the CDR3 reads CASSRDRGNYGYTF. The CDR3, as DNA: TGTGCCAGCAGTCGGGACAGGGGAAACTATGGCTACACCTTC.

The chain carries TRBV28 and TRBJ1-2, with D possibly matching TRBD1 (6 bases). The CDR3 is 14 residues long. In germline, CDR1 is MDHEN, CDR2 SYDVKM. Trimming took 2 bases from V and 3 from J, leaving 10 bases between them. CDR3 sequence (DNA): TGTGCCAGCAGTTTACTTGGACAGCACTATGGCTACACCTTC. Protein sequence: CASSLLGQHYGYTF.

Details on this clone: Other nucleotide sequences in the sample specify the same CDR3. The CDR3 DNA sequence: TGTGCCAGCAGCTTGAACCCAGGCAACACCGGGGAGCTGTTTTTT. Protein sequence: CASSLNPGNTGELFF. The chain couples TRBV7-2 to TRBJ2-2, with D unclear. The CDR3 loop spans 15 amino acids. Germline CDR1 and CDR2: SGHTA and FQGNSA. Trimming removed 3 bases at V and 2 bases at J, with 10 bases between.

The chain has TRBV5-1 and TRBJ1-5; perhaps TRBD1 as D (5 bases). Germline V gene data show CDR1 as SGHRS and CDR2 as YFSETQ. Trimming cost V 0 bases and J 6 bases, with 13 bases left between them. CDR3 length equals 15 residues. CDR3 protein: CASSLEGRVRQPQHF. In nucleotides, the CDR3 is TGCGCCAGCAGCTTGGAGGGCAGGGTGCGTCAGCCCCAGCATTTT. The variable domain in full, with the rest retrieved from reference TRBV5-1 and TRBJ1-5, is KAGVTQTPRYLIKTRGQQVTLSCSPISGHRSVSWYQQTPGQGLQFLFEYFSETQRNKGNFPGRFSGRQFSNSRSEMNVSTLELGDSALYLCASSLEGRVRQPQHFGDGTRLSIL.